This TCR beta chain emerged from a study of blood T cell repertoires in COVID-19. About the research overall: Specimens from acute and convalescent COVID-19 originated in the United States, Italy and Spain. T cells, B-cell-depleted T cells, or PBMCs provided the cDNA or gDNA that served as material.

Only one count was recorded for this clone. In the authors' workflow: Amplification of reference gene primers was used by the study to estimate nucleated cell counts. The method was immunoSEQ multiplex PCR; TCRdb's version includes in-frame clones alone and lacks a portion of them. V and J calls and clone size are as listed in that table; D and trimming were resolved from the DNA. The data contain about 310,000 clones, over 75% of them singletons. Losses at the gene ends were 6 bases for V and 3 bases for J; bases not matched to a gene: 10. Germline V lookup: CDR1 SEHNR, CDR2 FQNEAQ (reference sequence). The CDR3 consists of 17 residues.

The rearrangement links TRBV7-9 to TRBJ2-3; 12 bases map to TRBD2. Sequencing was performed on peripheral blood. This sequence originates from a man aged 50 or older with active or convalescent COVID-19. The CDR3 region has the DNA TGTGCCAGCAGGCCCCTAGCGGGGGGGCGCTGGACAGATACGCAGTATTTT. Its protein product is CASRPLAGGRWTDTQYF.